Below, 24 T cell receptor beta chains from the same sample are listed, as sequenced in a study of Graves' ophthalmopathy and Graves' hyperthyroidism (dated by TCRdb to the late 2010s). The sequencing machine was an Illumina HiSeq 2000. TCR beta CDR3 regions were amplified from RNA transcripts for repertoire sequencing. HTBI primers and the Qiagen OneStep RT-PCR kit were used in a first-round RT-PCR, which was followed by a second-round multiplex PCR, size selection and purification. The raw public data were reprocessed by TCRdb itself: fastp quality trimming at Q25, MiXCR clonotype calling, in-frame beta chains only. Identical CDR3 protein sequences are pooled into one entry, listed with their most common genes and DNA. This sample is represented by 220,000 or so distinct CDR3 sequences; around a fifth of them were singletons. The ten most abundant clones make up roughly 40% of the sample. The sample consisted of peripheral blood. The receptors originated from a woman between 50 and 59 years old with Graves' ophthalmopathy. Donor details come from another sample of the same person, matched by shared clones.

In its sample, this clonotype was seen many times. V is TRBV19 and J is TRBJ2-7; TRBD2 aligns across 7 bases. Per germline, CDR1 LNHDA and CDR2 SQIVND (reference sequence). After removal of 9 bases from V and 3 bases from J, the junction contained 14 bases not matched to a gene. CDR3 length: 15 amino acids. CDR3 sequence (DNA): TGTGCCAGCAACGCTGGCCTAGCGGCAGACTACGAGCAGTACTTC. Residues: CASNAGLAADYEQYF.

This clonotype was recorded many times. Germline is not matched at one junction end, which may reflect a read error. CDR3 in amino acids: CASSTRTGGETQYF. The CDR3 DNA reads TGTGCTAGCAGCACCCGGACAGGGGGAGAGACCCAGTACTTC. The V gene is TRBV7-7, the J gene TRBJ2-5; TRBD1 aligns across 10 bases. In germline, CDR1 is SSHAT, CDR2 FNYEAQ (reference sequence). The CDR3 is 14 residues long.

This clonotype turned up a few times. This may stem from a read error, because a much larger clone lies one nucleotide away. The chain has TRBV6-5 and TRBJ1-1; no reliable D call. There are 13 residues in the CDR3. CDR1 MNHEY and CDR2 SVGAGI come from the germline V gene. V was trimmed by 5 bases and J by 2 bases, leaving 9 bases between them. CDR3 residues: CASSLHSNTEAFF. CDR3 nucleotides: TGTGCCAGCAGTCTACACAGCAACACTGAAGCTTTCTTT.

The chain links TRBV12-3 or TRBV12-4 to TRBJ2-7; TRBD1 aligns across 7 bases. Trimming at V came to 5 bases and at J to 5 bases, leaving 12 bases not matched to a gene. There are 15 residues in the CDR3. Here the CDR3 reads CASSRWYEGTDEQYF. Here the CDR3 DNA reads TGTGCCAGCAGTCGGTGGTACGAAGGGACAGACGAGCAGTACTTC.

This clonotype was counted ten times or more. The gene calls are TRBV27 and TRBJ1-5; D is unclear. The CDR3 loop spans 14 amino acids. Trimming left V 5 bases short and J 3 bases short, with 11 bases between. Germline CDR1 is MNHEY and CDR2 is SMNVEV (reference sequence). In nucleotides, the CDR3 is TGTGCCAGCAGTCTTCAGGCGGCCAATCAGCCCCAGCATTTT. This translates into CASSLQAANQPQHF.

This clonotype appeared many times. The gene calls are TRBV2 and TRBJ2-5; D unclear. Deletions cut 0 bases from V and 5 bases from J, with 10 bases between. This CDR3 is 14 amino acids long. In germline, CDR1 is SNHLY, CDR2 FYNNEI. The CDR3 DNA is TGTGCCAGCAGTGAAGCGCTTCCCCGGGAGACCCAGTACTTC. Protein sequence: CASSEALPRETQYF.

The chain employs TRBV7-2 and TRBJ1-6; D call uncertain. Trimming shortened V by 0 bases and J by 5 bases, and 11 bases separated the two germline ends. Looked up from germline, CDR1 is SGHTA and CDR2 is FQGNSA. This CDR3 has 16 residues. Here the CDR3 reads CASSLALQRHNSPLHF. The CDR3 coding sequence is TGTGCCAGCAGCTTAGCGCTACAGCGTCATAATTCACCCCTCCACTTT.

This clonotype has a count of ten or more. The rearrangement joins TRBV10-2 to TRBJ2-7, with TRBD1 matching 7 bases. V shed 6 bases and J 5 bases; nucleotides not matched to a gene: 10. The germline V gene has CDR1 WSHSY and CDR2 SAAADI. This CDR3 has 14 amino acids. CDR3 coding DNA: TGCGCCAGCAGCTCCGTAAGGGGGCCCCACGAGCAGTACTTC. Its translation is CASSSVRGPHEQYF.

The sample holds a few counts of this clonotype. V is TRBV27 and J is TRBJ1-5, with D unresolved. The CDR3 spans 16 residues. CDR1 and CDR2 (germline): MNHEY, SMNVEV (reference sequence). V was shortened by 0 bases and J by 0 bases, with 9 bases between the two germline ends. The CDR3 DNA is TGTGCCAGCAGTTTATCGGTCGATATTAGCAATCAGCCCCAGCATTTT. This sequence encodes CASSLSVDISNQPQHF.

This clonotype was detected many times. The chain is built from TRBV5-1 and TRBJ2-7; 7 nucleotides match TRBD1. CDR1 and CDR2 (germline): SGHRS, YFSETQ. The CDR3 is 15 amino acids. Trimming removed 5 bases from V and 5 bases from J; junction bases left unmatched: 13. The CDR3, as DNA: TGCGCCAGCAGGAGGACGACAGGGTCGGCCGACGAGCAGTACTTC. It specifies CASRRTTGSADEQYF.

This clonotype was counted ten times or more. The chain uses TRBV12-3 or TRBV12-4 and TRBJ1-5, with 8 bases lining up with TRBD1. With V trimmed by 5 bases and J by 1 base, 1 base remained unmatched. The CDR3 runs to 14 residues. The CDR3 nucleotides are TGTGCCAGCAGTCAGGGGGCGAGCAATCAGCCCCAGCATTTT. It specifies CASSQGASNQPQHF.

This clonotype was found many times. The V and J genes are TRBV12-3 or TRBV12-4 and TRBJ2-6, with D tentatively TRBD1 (5 bases). The germline V and J ends were trimmed by 4 bases and 4 bases, with 11 bases remaining between them. The CDR3 is made up of 15 amino acids. The CDR3 is CASSSRATGANVLTF. CDR3 nucleotide sequence: TGTGCCAGCAGTTCCAGGGCGACGGGGGCCAACGTCCTGACTTTC.

V gene TRBV20-1 combines with J gene TRBJ2-2, with D hard to call. The length of the CDR3 is 13 residues. CDR1 DFQATT and CDR2 SNEGSKA come from the germline V gene (reference sequence). V lost 6 bases, J lost 4 bases, and 12 bases lay in between. CDR3 loop: CSAPPPGTGELFF. In DNA, the CDR3 is TGCAGTGCCCCTCCCCCCGGCACCGGGGAGCTGTTTTTT.

This clonotype was observed a single time. The rearrangement links TRBV12-3 or TRBV12-4 to TRBJ2-2; TRBD1 agrees at 7 bases. This CDR3 is 15 amino acids long. V shed 4 bases and J 2 bases; nucleotides not matched to a gene: 4. The CDR3 DNA follows: TGTGCCAGCAGTTCCGAGGGGGCCAACACCGGGGAGCTGTTTTTT. This codes for CASSSEGANTGELFF.

This chain uses TRBV7-8 with TRBJ2-2; 9 bases are a match to TRBD2. The V gene end was trimmed by 4 bases and the J gene end by 4 bases; junction bases not matched to a gene: 10. Germline V gives CDR1 SGHVS, CDR2 FQNEAQ. This CDR3 region has 17 residues. The CDR3: CASSSSSGTYATGELFF. Written as DNA, the CDR3 is TGTGCCAGCAGCTCTTCTAGCGGGACCTATGCCACCGGGGAGCTGTTTTTT.

This clonotype was counted ten times or more. CDR3 sequence: CASSFGDPYEQYF. Written as DNA, the CDR3 is TGTGCCAGCAGTTTCGGTGATCCCTACGAGCAGTACTTC. The chain is built from TRBV12-3 or TRBV12-4 and TRBJ2-7, with D unclear. This CDR3 has 13 amino acids. Trimming stripped 3 bases from V and 2 bases from J, with 8 bases between.

In its sample, this clonotype was seen a few times. Being one base from a much bigger clone, this may be a read error. The chain carries TRBV11-1 and TRBJ2-5, with 15 bases aligning to TRBD2. The CDR3 runs to 18 residues. CDR1 SGHAT and CDR2 FQDESV come from the germline V gene (reference sequence). J lost 1 base, V lost 4 bases, and 7 bases had no gene match. CDR3 sequence: CASSSRTSGRAVQETQYF. The CDR3 DNA reads TGTGCCAGCAGCTCAAGGACTAGCGGGAGGGCCGTCCAAGAGACCCAGTACTTC.

This clonotype was detected many times. This chain uses TRBV20-1 with TRBJ2-7; 8 bases match TRBD2. Losses at the gene ends were 1 base for V and 2 bases for J; bases not matched to a gene: 4. This CDR3 is 14 amino acids long. Germline V gives CDR1 DFQATT, CDR2 SNEGSKA (reference sequence). The CDR3 reads CSARVAGGAYEQYF. DNA of the CDR3: TGCAGTGCTAGAGTGGCGGGAGGCGCCTACGAGCAGTACTTC.

This clonotype was seen many times. This chain uses TRBV6-5 with TRBJ2-7; D gene uncertain. Germline loops: CDR1 MNHEY, CDR2 SVGAGI. The CDR3 totals 12 residues. V lost 3 bases to trimming and J lost 6 bases, with 9 bases between them. CDR3 protein: CASSYEGVEQYF. CDR3 DNA: TGTGCCAGCAGTTATGAAGGTGTCGAGCAGTACTTC.

The chain uses TRBV30 and TRBJ1-1, with TRBD1 matching over 7 bases. The CDR3 loop spans 12 amino acids. Germline V gene lookup returns CDR1 GTSNPN and CDR2 SVGIG (reference sequence). With 2 bases clipped from V and 5 bases from J, the junction kept 2 bases outside the gene matches. CDR3 residues: CAWSPTGTEAFF. The CDR3 DNA is TGTGCCTGGAGTCCGACAGGGACTGAAGCTTTCTTT.

This clonotype was seen many times. The chain joins TRBV19 to TRBJ2-7; 7 nucleotides align to TRBD2. This CDR3 has 14 residues. Per germline, CDR1 LNHDA and CDR2 SQIVND (reference sequence). V dropped 8 bases and J dropped 3; count of bases not matched to a gene: 10. CDR3 loop: CASGTGTNRYEQYF. The DNA for the CDR3 is TGTGCCAGTGGGACCGGGACTAACCGCTACGAGCAGTACTTC.

Of note for this clonotype: One end of the junction does not line up with germline, which may come from a read error. V usage is TRBV6-1 and J usage is TRBJ1-6; weak D call: TRBD1 (6 bases). Germline V gene data show CDR1 as MNHNS and CDR2 as SASEGT. The CDR3 covers 15 residues. The CDR3 DNA reads TGTGCCAGCAGAGAAGAGGGACACAAGAATTCACCCCTCCACTTT. As protein: CASREEGHKNSPLHF.

This clonotype was recorded at least ten times. The chain couples TRBV5-1 to TRBJ1-2; TRBD1 might be the D (5 bases). This CDR3 contains 14 residues. V was pared by 2 bases and J by 2 bases, with 10 bases between. The germline V gene encodes CDR1 SGHRS and CDR2 YFSETQ. The CDR3 loop reads CASSFGTLNYGYTF. The CDR3 DNA reads as TGCGCCAGCAGCTTCGGGACTCTGAACTATGGCTACACCTTC.

This clonotype showed up many times. CDR3 nucleotides: TGTGCCAGAGGAGGCGGCTCTGGGGCCAACGTCCTGACTTTC. The encoded protein is CARGGGSGANVLTF. This chain connects TRBV7-2 to TRBJ2-6; D possibly corresponds to TRBD2 (5 bases). CDR1 is SGHTA, CDR2 FQGNSA, per germline. The CDR3 runs 14 residues. V gave up 9 bases and J gave up 0 bases, with 9 bases separating them.